A few counts support the clone carrying this T cell receptor beta chain. In the original processing: Owing to the provision of junction-only sequences devoid of quality scores by immunoSEQ, filtering differed. Assay: immunoSEQ multiplex PCR; the TCRdb copy retains only in-frame clones and omits some. The DNA was the basis for D and trimming; V, J and clone size are from that table. The sample holds over a million clones, around three quarters seen once. This specimen comes from a study of shared clonotypes between healthy human individuals. This CDR3 is built from 13 residues. Trimming shortened V by 0 bases and J by 3 bases, and 5 bases separated the two germline ends. Germline V CDR1 and CDR2: MNHEY, SMNVEV (reference sequence).

This clonotype was obtained from a man aged 18 to 29 in good health. Some clones in this sample may be carry-over from other donors' samples. The J gene is TRBJ2-5, the V gene TRBV27; D is perhaps TRBD2 (5 bases). The source material was memory CD4+ T cells from PBMCs. The sample's subset: CD45RA-negative fraction. The CDR3 nucleotides read TGTGCCAGCAGTTTATCGGAGGAAGAGACCCAGTACTTC. It codes for CASSLSEEETQYF.